These 17 T cell receptor beta chains originate from one sample sequenced in a study of read filtering for tumor transcriptome and immune sequencing. The library was built from about 400 ng RNA with molecular barcoded adaptors for alpha/delta and beta/gamma chains. TCRdb reprocessed the reads with MiXCR, giving one entry per CDR3 protein. The sample yields more than 35,000 distinct CDR3 sequences, 13% to 15% seen once. The sample comprised a population of CD138-negative cells sorted from bone marrow. Receptors were obtained from a donor at least 40 years old with multiple myeloma.

This clonotype has at least ten counts. Here the CDR3 reads CASSNRYEQYF. CDR3 coding DNA: TGTGCCAGCAGCAACCGATACGAGCAGTACTTC. The rearrangement uses TRBV3-1 and TRBJ2-7; D is ambiguous. This CDR3 comprises 11 residues. In germline, CDR1 is LGHDT, CDR2 YNNKEL (reference sequence). With 5 bases removed from V and 4 bases from J, the gap between germline ends came to 6 bases.

The chain couples TRBV5-6 to TRBJ2-2, with a weak D call TRBD1 (5 bases). V was trimmed by 1 base and J by 3 bases, leaving 10 bases between them. Germline lookup yields CDR1 SGHDT and CDR2 YYEEEE. The CDR3 is made up of 15 amino acids. CDR3 sequence (DNA): TGTGCCAGCAGCTTGATGGGGCCGTACACCGGGGAGCTGTTTTTT. Amino acids: CASSLMGPYTGELFF.

This clonotype has ten or more counts. The rearrangement uses TRBV28 and TRBJ1-2; tentative D call: TRBD1 (6 bases). V was cut by 4 bases and J by 6 bases, with 12 bases left in between. This CDR3 contains 13 residues. The germline V gene encodes CDR1 MDHEN and CDR2 SYDVKM. CDR3 region: CASSSGHTDGYTF. In DNA, the CDR3 is TGTGCCAGCAGTTCGGGACATACGGATGGCTACACCTTC.

This chain links TRBV6-2 or TRBV6-3 with TRBJ2-2; perhaps TRBD2 as D (6 bases). CDR1 and CDR2 (germline): MNHEY, SVGEGT. The CDR3 length is 14 residues. With 6 bases removed from V and 5 bases from J, the gap between germline ends came to 13 bases. CDR3 sequence reads: CASRRDWGTGELFF. DNA for the CDR3: TGTGCCAGCAGGAGGGACTGGGGGACCGGGGAGCTGTTTTTT.

The table lists this clonotype with many counts. This chain uses TRBV30 with TRBJ2-7, with 7 bases lining up with TRBD1. Germline CDR1 and CDR2: GTSNPN and SVGIG (reference sequence). The CDR3 has 12 amino acids. J lost 2 bases, V lost 5 bases, and 3 bases had no gene match. CDR3 in DNA: TGTGCCTGGGCGGACAGGACCTACGAGCAGTACTTC. Amino acids: CAWADRTYEQYF.

In this sample, this clonotype turned up many times. The J gene is TRBJ2-1, the V gene TRBV7-9; D call uncertain. Trimming shortened V by 1 base and J by 10 bases, and 2 bases separated the two germline ends. This CDR3 has 10 amino acids. Germline V gene sequence: CDR1 SEHNR, CDR2 FQNEAQ (reference sequence). The CDR3 DNA reads TGTGCCAGCAGCTTAGGGGAGCAGTTCTTC. Amino acids: CASSLGEQFF.

The J gene is TRBJ2-5, the V gene TRBV5-1, with D hard to call. The CDR3 sequence is 12 residues long. From germline, CDR1 is SGHRS and CDR2 YFSETQ. Trimming shortened V by 7 bases and J by 4 bases, and 11 bases separated the two germline ends. DNA of the CDR3: TGCGCCAGCGCTCCCGGCGGAGAGACCCAGTACTTC. Amino acids: CASAPGGETQYF.

This clonotype was observed many times. The chain carries TRBV11-2 and TRBJ2-3; the D gene could be TRBD1 or TRBD2 (5 bases each). Looked up from germline, CDR1 is SGHAT and CDR2 is FQNNGV. The CDR3 is 13 residues long. Trimming took 6 bases from V and 6 from J, leaving 13 bases between them. DNA of the CDR3: TGTGCCAGCAGAAAAGAGGGGATTGATACGCAGTATTTT. Amino acids: CASRKEGIDTQYF.

This clonotype appeared many times. The V and J genes are TRBV3-1 and TRBJ2-5; D unclear. The germline CDR1 and CDR2 sequences are LGHDT and YNNKEL (reference sequence). V lost 1 base, J lost 4 bases, and 7 bases lay in between. The CDR3 consists of 13 residues. CDR3 protein: CASSQVSAETQYF. CDR3 DNA sequence: TGTGCCAGCAGCCAAGTGTCGGCAGAGACCCAGTACTTC.

This chain links TRBV28 with TRBJ2-7; D possibly corresponds to TRBD1 (6 bases). Germline assignment: CDR1 MDHEN and CDR2 SYDVKM. V lost 6 bases and J lost 3, with 12 bases in between. The CDR3 contains 13 residues. In nucleotides, the CDR3 is TGTGCCAGCAGCTTGGCAGGGGACTACGAGCAGTACTTC. Translation: CASSLAGDYEQYF. The entire variable domain, with the rest obtained from reference TRBV28 and TRBJ2-7, is as follows: DVKVTQSSRYLVKRTGEKVFLECVQDMDHENMFWYRQDPGLGLRLIYFSYDVKMKEKGDIPEGYSVSREKKERFSLILESASTNQTSMYLCASSLAGDYEQYFGPGTRLTVT.

In this sample, this clonotype turned up many times. This sequence joins TRBV12-3 or TRBV12-4 and TRBJ2-7; 12 bases are shared with TRBD1. J was trimmed by 7 bases and V by 5 bases; bases with no gene match: 6. CDR3 length: 14 residues. The CDR3 DNA reads TGTGCCAGCAGTCCGGGACAGGGGGCTCGGGAGCAGTACTTC. It codes for CASSPGQGAREQYF.

This clonotype came up many times. The V call is TRBV20-1, the J call TRBJ2-3; tentatively, D is TRBD2 (6 bases). CDR1 is DFQATT, CDR2 SNEGSKA, per germline (reference sequence). The V end was cut by 3 bases, the J end by 1 base, with 14 bases between. The CDR3 spans 15 residues. The CDR3 protein is CSARGGSVRTDTQYF. The CDR3 coding sequence is TGCAGTGCTAGGGGGGGATCCGTTCGCACAGATACGCAGTATTTT.

In this sample, this clonotype turned up many times. V gene TRBV27 combines with J gene TRBJ1-1; D gene uncertain. The CDR3 extends over 14 amino acids. The germline V and J ends were trimmed by 6 bases and 3 bases, with 14 bases remaining between them. Looked up from germline, CDR1 is MNHEY and CDR2 is SMNVEV (reference sequence). CDR3 DNA: TGTGCCAGCAGCAGAACGTCGATATACACTGAAGCTTTCTTT. It is translated as CASSRTSIYTEAFF.

This clonotype has a count of ten or more. The gene calls are TRBV7-9 and TRBJ2-5; D is perhaps TRBD1 (6 bases). Germline CDR1 reads SEHNR; CDR2 reads FQNEAQ (reference sequence). Trimming took off 4 bases at V and 6 bases at J, with 12 bases between the two ends. The CDR3 spans 13 residues. The CDR3 DNA sequence: TGTGCCAGCAGCTCAGGGGAGTGGAAGACCCAGTACTTC. It translates to CASSSGEWKTQYF.

In its sample, this clonotype was seen many times. This sequence joins TRBV7-2 and TRBJ2-5; 11 bases agree with TRBD2. There are 17 residues in the CDR3. Unmatched junction bases numbered 13, after V lost 5 bases and J lost 5 bases. Germline V gene lookup returns CDR1 SGHTA and CDR2 FQGNSA. CDR3 in DNA: TGTGCCAGCAGCCCCCGACGGACTAGCGGGCCGGGGGAGACCCAGTACTTC. It encodes CASSPRRTSGPGETQYF.

The sample holds many counts of this clonotype. V gene TRBV7-9 combines with J gene TRBJ2-2; 7 bases are shared with TRBD2. With 5 bases clipped from V and 9 bases from J, the junction kept 15 bases outside the gene matches. The CDR3 sequence is 16 residues long. Germline values: CDR1 SEHNR, CDR2 FQNEAQ (reference sequence). The CDR3 loop is CASSRLFGGFSRELFF. For the CDR3, the DNA is TGTGCCAGCAGCCGTCTGTTCGGGGGGTTTTCCCGGGAGCTGTTTTTT.

The sample holds many counts of this clonotype. The chain links TRBV18 to TRBJ2-3, with TRBD1 identical over 7 bases. V was clipped by 4 bases and J by 4 bases; unmatched bases: 8. CDR3 length: 15 residues. Germline V gene sequence: CDR1 KGHSH, CDR2 LQKENI. CDR3 bases: TGTGCCAGCTCACTAAAGGGACAGCTAGCAGATACGCAGTATTTT. It specifies CASSLKGQLADTQYF.